What follows are 18 T cell receptor beta chains derived from one specimen sequenced in a study of blood T cell repertoires in COVID-19. Only in-frame clones appear in the TCRdb table, and some are missing; sequencing was by immunoSEQ multiplex PCR. Among 350,000 to 550,000 clones listed, about 90% were seen once. The specimen sequenced was PBMCs or T cells enriched from blood (not recorded which). These receptors all come from a woman under 30 with acute COVID-19.

This clone was detected only a few times. The CDR3 region is CASSLGVTTGRYTEAFF. CDR3 in DNA: TGCGCCAGCAGCTTGGGGGTTACAACAGGGAGATACACTGAAGCTTTCTTT. The chain employs TRBV5-1 and TRBJ1-1; TRBD1 is a possible D gene (6 bases). Germline assignment: CDR1 SGHRS and CDR2 YFSETQ. The CDR3 extends over 17 amino acids. The V gene lost 0 bases and the J gene lost 3 bases, with 18 bases spanning the gap.

V is TRBV18 and J is TRBJ1-4, with TRBD1 matching over 9 bases. Germline CDR1 is KGHSH and CDR2 is LQKENI. V gave up 3 bases and J gave up 8 bases; unmatched junction bases: 4. This CDR3 is 14 amino acids long. In DNA, the CDR3 is TGTGCCAGCTCACCGGGACAGGGCTGGGAAAAACTGTTTTTT. Protein: CASSPGQGWEKLFF.

The V gene is TRBV19, the J gene TRBJ1-6, with unresolved D. Per the germline V gene, CDR1 is LNHDA and CDR2 is SQIVND (reference sequence). This CDR3 is built from 15 residues. V was clipped by 3 bases and J by 0 bases, with 6 bases between them. The CDR3 spells CASSMARSYNSPLHF. CDR3 in DNA: TGTGCCAGTAGTATGGCCCGCTCCTATAATTCACCCCTCCACTTT. Supplemented by reference TRBV19 and TRBJ1-6, the full variable domain reads DGGITQSPKYLFRKEGQNVTLSCEQNLNHDAMYWYRQDPGQGLRLIYYSQIVNDFQKGDIAEGYSVSREKKESFPLTVTSAQKNPTAFYLCASSMARSYNSPLHFGNGTRLTVT.

The J gene is TRBJ2-1, the V gene TRBV19; D perhaps matches TRBD2 (5 bases). The CDR3 extends over 15 amino acids. Trimming stripped 4 bases from V and 2 bases from J, with 12 bases between. The V gene's germline CDR1 is LNHDA and CDR2 SQIVND (reference sequence). The chain's CDR3 is CASSTGEGAYNEQFF. CDR3 bases: TGTGCCAGTAGTACCGGGGAAGGTGCCTACAATGAGCAGTTCTTC.

This clone was detected only once. The chain is built from TRBV15 and TRBJ1-1; 9 nucleotides match TRBD1. V shed 0 bases and J 8 bases; nucleotides not matched to a gene: 4. Germline V gives CDR1 LNHNV, CDR2 YYDKDF (reference sequence). This CDR3 has 14 residues. The CDR3 region is CATSRDRGTGEAFF. The DNA of the CDR3 is TGTGCCACCAGCAGAGATCGGGGGACAGGGGAAGCTTTCTTT. Drawing the rest from reference TRBV15 and TRBJ1-1, the complete variable domain is DAMVIQNPRYQVTQFGKPVTLSCSQTLNHNVMYWYQQKSSQAPKLLFHYYDKDFNNEADTPDNFQSRRPNTSFCFLDIRSPGLGDTAMYLCATSRDRGTGEAFFGQGTRLTVV.

The J gene is TRBJ2-2, the V gene TRBV27; 10 nucleotides align to TRBD2. The CDR3 covers 15 residues. Germline assignment: CDR1 MNHEY and CDR2 SMNVEV (reference sequence). Unmatched junction bases numbered 6, after V lost 8 bases and J lost 3 bases. The CDR3 is CASQNSGGYTGELFF. Here the CDR3 DNA reads TGTGCCAGCCAAAATAGCGGGGGGTACACCGGGGAGCTGTTTTTT.

The chain combines TRBV11-3 with TRBJ1-1; weak D call: TRBD1 (6 bases). CDR3 length equals 15 residues. The ends were cut back, 0 bases at V and 6 bases at J, with 14 bases in the middle. CDR1 is SGHNT, CDR2 YENEEA, per germline. CDR3 coding DNA: TGTGCCAGCAGCTTAGATGGACAGATAGGCGCTGAAGCTTTCTTT. The encoded protein is CASSLDGQIGAEAFF. The full variable domain, completed using reference TRBV11-3 and TRBJ1-1, is EAGVVQSPRYKIIEKKQPVAFWCNPISGHNTLYWYLQNLGQGPELLIRYENEEAVDDSQLPKDRFSAERLKGVDSTLKIQPAELGDSAVYLCASSLDGQIGAEAFFGQGTRLTVV.

The chain recombines TRBV9 with TRBJ2-5; a possible D gene is TRBD2 (5 bases). There are 15 residues in the CDR3. V was cut by 0 bases and J by 2 bases, with 11 bases left in between. CDR1 and CDR2 (germline): SGDLS, YYNGEE. The CDR3 sequence: CASSVEMRAQETQYF. DNA of the CDR3: TGTGCCAGCAGCGTAGAAATGCGGGCGCAAGAGACCCAGTACTTC.

V is TRBV28 and J is TRBJ1-6, with 7 bases that match TRBD1. Germline V gene data show CDR1 as MDHEN and CDR2 as SYDVKM. Trimming cost V 3 bases and J 4 bases; bases outside gene matches: 3. The CDR3 is made up of 15 amino acids. CDR3 sequence: CASSLGDRYNSPLHF. DNA of the CDR3: TGTGCCAGCAGTTTGGGGGACAGATATAATTCACCCCTCCACTTT.

V gene TRBV12-3 or TRBV12-4 combines with J gene TRBJ1-1, with a weak D call TRBD1 (5 bases). V gave up 5 bases and J gave up 6 bases, with 10 bases separating them. The CDR3 runs 12 residues. The CDR3 region is CASSPPGAEAFF. The DNA for the CDR3 is TGTGCCAGCAGTCCCCCGGGGGCTGAAGCTTTCTTT.

The rearrangement links TRBV24-1 to TRBJ1-1, with a weak D call TRBD1 (6 bases). The CDR3 runs 13 residues. V lost 10 bases and J 0 bases, leaving 11 bases between the germline ends. Germline CDR1 is KGHDR and CDR2 is SFDVKD. The CDR3 nucleotides read TGTGCCACTAGACAGGACATGAACACTGAAGCTTTCTTT. Translation gives CATRQDMNTEAFF.

This chain uses TRBV5-1 with TRBJ2-2, with 8 nucleotides matching TRBD2. Trimming removed 3 bases from V and 5 bases from J; junction bases left unmatched: 6. Germline CDR1 reads SGHRS; CDR2 reads YFSETQ. The CDR3 is 15 amino acids. This chain's CDR3 is CASSSQRGRTGELFF. In nucleotides, the CDR3 is TGCGCCAGCAGCTCGCAGCGGGGGCGAACCGGGGAGCTGTTTTTT.

The chain links TRBV6-4 to TRBJ2-7; D is unclear. The CDR3 runs 14 residues. Trimming left V 4 bases short and J 5 bases short, with 15 bases between. Germline V gene data show CDR1 as MRHNA and CDR2 as SNTAGT. The CDR3 sequence is CASSASIRSHEQYF. The DNA for the CDR3 is TGTGCCAGCAGTGCATCCATACGGTCTCACGAGCAGTACTTC.

V is TRBV6-6 and J is TRBJ2-7; 11 bases are shared with TRBD2. Germline values: CDR1 MNHNY, CDR2 SVGAGI (reference sequence). V was pared by 4 bases and J by 7 bases, with 6 bases of the junction left unmatched. This CDR3 contains 14 residues. The CDR3 loop is CASSWRSGREEQYF. In DNA, the CDR3 is TGTGCCAGCAGTTGGCGTAGCGGGAGGGAAGAGCAGTACTTC.

The chain recombines TRBV19 with TRBJ2-7; D might be TRBD2 (7 bases). V lost 1 base, J lost 2 bases, and 24 bases lay in between. This CDR3 region has 19 residues. CDR1 and CDR2 (germline): LNHDA, SQIVND (reference sequence). CDR3 sequence reads: CASSIVWARVEGGTYEQYF. Here the CDR3 DNA reads TGTGCCAGTAGTATAGTGTGGGCTCGCGTAGAGGGGGGGACCTACGAGCAGTACTTC.

The chain joins TRBV3-1 (or the pseudogene TRBV3-2) to TRBJ2-1, with D possibly matching TRBD1 (5 bases). CDR3 size: 15 residues. V was cut by 0 bases and J by 8 bases, with 14 bases left in between. The V gene's germline CDR1 is LGHDT and CDR2 YNNKEL (reference sequence). CDR3 DNA sequence: TGTGCCAGCAGCCAAGAACCCCTACGACAGCATGAGCAGTTCTTC. Its translation is CASSQEPLRQHEQFF.

This clone was observed a few times. J is TRBJ1-4 and V is TRBV7-8; the match to TRBD1 covers 9 bases. Germline V gene lookup returns CDR1 SGHVS and CDR2 FQNEAQ. The ends lost 5 bases at V and 7 bases at J; junction bases unmatched: 8. The CDR3 has 15 amino acids. This CDR3 is CASSTNRGPSEKLFF. The CDR3 DNA reads as TGTGCCAGCAGCACAAACAGGGGGCCGAGTGAAAAACTGTTTTTT.

The V and J genes are TRBV3-1 (or the pseudogene TRBV3-2) and TRBJ2-7; D is possibly TRBD1 (6 bases). Looked up from germline, CDR1 is LGHDT and CDR2 is YNNKEL (reference sequence). Trimming shortened V by 1 base and J by 7 bases, and 11 bases separated the two germline ends. CDR3 size: 13 residues. The CDR3 DNA reads as TGTGCCAGCAGCCAAGTAGGGGGAGATGAGCAGTACTTC. Protein: CASSQVGGDEQYF.